This T cell receptor (beta chain) was found in a study of T cell responses to AZD1222 COVID-19 vaccine. Study-level points and caveats: Once two AZD1222 doses were given, Spike-specific TCR breadth and depth went up. Just a handful of AZD1222 recipients tested seropositive at baseline.

TCRdb's table, derived via immunoSEQ multiplex PCR, lists solely in-frame clones and lacks some. Seen here are some 200,000 clones, more than 75% observed once, and the top ten hold roughly 27%. Comment on this clone: Its antigen is not identified.

This TCR was recovered from an adult who received the AZD1222 COVID-19 vaccine. The input for sequencing was peripheral blood, taken 28 days after the second AZD1222 dose.

This CDR3 reads CAWSGHRGLQETQYF. CDR3 sequence (DNA): TGTGCCTGGAGTGGCCACAGGGGCCTCCAAGAGACCCAGTACTTC. V gene TRBV30 combines with J gene TRBJ2-5, with 7 bases fitting TRBD1. The CDR3 length is 15 residues. Germline V gives CDR1 GTSNPN, CDR2 SVGIG (reference sequence). Trimming cost V 1 base and J 1 base; bases outside gene matches: 6. The entire variable domain, with the rest obtained from reference TRBV30 and TRBJ2-5, is as follows: SQTIHQWPATLVQPVGSPLSLECTVEGTSNPNLYWYRQAAGRGLQLLFYSVGIGQISSEVPQNLSASRPQDRQFILSSKKLLLSDSGFYLCAWSGHRGLQETQYFGPGTRLLVL.